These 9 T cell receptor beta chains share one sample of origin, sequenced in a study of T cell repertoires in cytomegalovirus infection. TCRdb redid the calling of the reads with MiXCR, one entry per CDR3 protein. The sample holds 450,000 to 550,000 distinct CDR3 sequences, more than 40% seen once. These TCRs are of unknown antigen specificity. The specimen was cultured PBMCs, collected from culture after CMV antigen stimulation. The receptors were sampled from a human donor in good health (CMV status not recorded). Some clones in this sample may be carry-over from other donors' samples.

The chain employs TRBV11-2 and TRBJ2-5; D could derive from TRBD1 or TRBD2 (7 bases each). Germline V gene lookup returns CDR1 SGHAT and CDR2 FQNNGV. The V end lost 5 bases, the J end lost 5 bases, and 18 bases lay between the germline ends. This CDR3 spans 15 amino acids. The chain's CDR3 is CASSPGGGPGETQYF. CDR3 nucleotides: TGTGCCAGCAGCCCAGGGGGGGGGCCGGGGGAGACCCAGTACTTC.

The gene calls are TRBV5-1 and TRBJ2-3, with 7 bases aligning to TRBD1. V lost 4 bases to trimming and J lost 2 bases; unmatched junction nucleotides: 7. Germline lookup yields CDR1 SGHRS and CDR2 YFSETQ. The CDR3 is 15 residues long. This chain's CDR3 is CASSHGTVNTDTQYF. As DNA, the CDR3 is TGCGCCAGCAGCCATGGGACAGTCAACACAGATACGCAGTATTTT.

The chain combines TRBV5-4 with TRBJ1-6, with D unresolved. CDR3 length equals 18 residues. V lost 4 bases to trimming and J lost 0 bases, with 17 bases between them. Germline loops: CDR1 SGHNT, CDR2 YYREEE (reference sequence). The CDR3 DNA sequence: TGTGCCAGCAGCGACTTCGGTCGCTTGGGCTCCTATAATTCACCCCTCCACTTT. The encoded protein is CASSDFGRLGSYNSPLHF. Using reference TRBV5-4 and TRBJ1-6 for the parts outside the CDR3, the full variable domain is ETGVTQSPTHLIKTRGQQVTLRCSSQSGHNTVSWYQQALGQGPQFIFQYYREEENGRGNFPPRFSGLQFPNYSSELNVNALELDDSALYLCASSDFGRLGSYNSPLHFGNGTRLTVT.

The DNA of the CDR3 is TGTGCCAGCAGCGGTAGGGTGGCGTACAGGCAGTATTTT. Translating gives CASSGRVAYRQYF. The rearrangement links TRBV11-2 to TRBJ2-3, with unresolved D. The CDR3 sequence is 13 residues long. Between the trimmed V and J ends, which lost 5 bases and 11 bases, there was a span of 17 bases. CDR1 is SGHAT, CDR2 FQNNGV, per germline.

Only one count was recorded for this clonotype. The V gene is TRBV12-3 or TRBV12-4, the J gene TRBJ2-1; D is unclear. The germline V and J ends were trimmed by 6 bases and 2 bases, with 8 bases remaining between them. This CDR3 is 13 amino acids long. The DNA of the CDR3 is TGTGCCAGCAGGATCAGAGCCTACAATGAGCAGTTCTTC. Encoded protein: CASRIRAYNEQFF.

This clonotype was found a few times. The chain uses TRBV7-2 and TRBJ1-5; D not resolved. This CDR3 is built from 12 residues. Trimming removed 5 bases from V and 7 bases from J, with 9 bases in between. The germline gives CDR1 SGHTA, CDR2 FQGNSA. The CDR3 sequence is CASSHPWQPQHF. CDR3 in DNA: TGTGCCAGCAGCCACCCGTGGCAGCCCCAGCATTTT.

In DNA form, the CDR3 reads TGTGCCAGCAGTTATCTTCCGGGGGCGGTTCGTGAAGCTTTCTTT. It codes for CASSYLPGAVREAFF. The V gene is TRBV6-2 or TRBV6-3, the J gene TRBJ1-1; the D gene is possibly TRBD1 (6 bases). Per germline, CDR1 MNHEY and CDR2 SVGEGT. Trimming stripped 3 bases from V and 7 bases from J, with 18 bases between. The CDR3 consists of 15 residues.

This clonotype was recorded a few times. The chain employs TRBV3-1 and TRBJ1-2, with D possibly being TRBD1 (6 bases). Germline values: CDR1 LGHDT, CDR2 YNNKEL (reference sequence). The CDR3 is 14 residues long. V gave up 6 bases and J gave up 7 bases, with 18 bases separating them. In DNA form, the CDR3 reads TGTGCCAGCAGACCGACAGGATTAAGGTCTGGCTACACCTTC. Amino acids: CASRPTGLRSGYTF.

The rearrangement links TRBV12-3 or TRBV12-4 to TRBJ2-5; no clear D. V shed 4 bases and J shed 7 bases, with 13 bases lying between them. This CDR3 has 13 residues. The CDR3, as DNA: TGTGCCAGCAGTTCCCCTGGCCTCGCGACCCAGTACTTC. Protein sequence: CASSSPGLATQYF.